This passage covers 10 T cell receptor beta chains from one sample sequenced in a study of PD-1 blockade in classical Hodgkin lymphoma. Indicated time point: newly diagnosed, previously untreated cHL patient sample. Generated by immunoSEQ multiplex PCR, the TCRdb table keeps only in-frame clones and is missing some. The sample gives 17,000 or so clones, approximately 86% of which show up once; 3.9% is in the top ten. The source material was peripheral blood mononuclear cells (PBMCs). The origin of the receptors is a human donor with classical Hodgkin lymphoma.

The chain couples TRBV5-1 to TRBJ2-7, with 7 bases matching TRBD2. The CDR3 consists of 15 residues. Trimming cost V 0 bases and J 3 bases; bases outside gene matches: 6. The germline V gene has CDR1 SGHRS and CDR2 YFSETQ. The CDR3 DNA reads as TGCGCCAGCAGCTTGGAGGCGGGAGCCCACTACGAGCAGTACTTC. Protein product: CASSLEAGAHYEQYF. Variable domain in full (rest from reference TRBV5-1 and TRBJ2-7): KAGVTQTPRYLIKTRGQQVTLSCSPISGHRSVSWYQQTPGQGLQFLFEYFSETQRNKGNFPGRFSGRQFSNSRSEMNVSTLELGDSALYLCASSLEAGAHYEQYFGPGTRLTVT.

This chain connects TRBV14 to TRBJ2-1, with 8 bases aligning to TRBD1. V shed 4 bases and J 4 bases; nucleotides not matched to a gene: 0. The CDR3 contains 13 residues. Germline loops: CDR1 SGHDN, CDR2 FVKESK. The CDR3 region is CASSRQGYNEQFF. The CDR3 DNA is TGTGCCAGCAGCCGACAGGGGTACAATGAGCAGTTCTTC.

The rearrangement joins TRBV19 to TRBJ1-1; D remains ambiguous. Trimming stripped 6 bases from V and 5 bases from J, with 16 bases between. In germline, CDR1 is LNHDA, CDR2 SQIVND (reference sequence). This CDR3 spans 14 amino acids. In DNA, the CDR3 is TGTGCCAGTAGACCGTTCGGGTTCTCGACTGAAGCTTTCTTT. Amino acid sequence: CASRPFGFSTEAFF.

This chain uses TRBV27 with TRBJ2-2; a weak D match, TRBD1 (5 bases). The V gene lost 4 bases and the J gene lost 0 bases, with 21 bases spanning the gap. Germline V CDR1 and CDR2: MNHEY, SMNVEV (reference sequence). There are 19 residues in the CDR3. In DNA form, the CDR3 reads TGTGCCAGCAGTTCCTCCGCTCCAGGGATTTTCGCGAACACCGGGGAGCTGTTTTTT. Translating it yields CASSSSAPGIFANTGELFF.

J is TRBJ1-4 and V is TRBV11-2; tentatively, D is TRBD1 (5 bases). This CDR3 comprises 17 residues. Trimming took off 3 bases at V and 1 base at J, with 15 bases between the two ends. Looked up from germline, CDR1 is SGHAT and CDR2 is FQNNGV. Written as DNA, the CDR3 is TGTGCCAGCAGCTTCGCGGGGCGGTATCTAACTAATGAAAAACTGTTTTTT. Translated: CASSFAGRYLTNEKLFF.

The table lists this clone with a count of one. This chain links TRBV6-1 with TRBJ2-1, with TRBD2 matching over 11 bases. The CDR3 spans 15 residues. J was trimmed by 2 bases and V by 6 bases; bases with no gene match: 3. CDR1 is MNHNS and CDR2 is SASEGT in the germline V gene. CDR3 in amino acids: CASSVSGRAYNEQFF. The CDR3 nucleotides read TGTGCCAGCAGCGTTAGCGGGAGGGCCTACAATGAGCAGTTCTTC.

The J gene is TRBJ2-3, the V gene TRBV15, with 12 positions matching TRBD2. The CDR3 spans 17 residues. V lost 2 bases to trimming and J lost 0 bases; unmatched junction nucleotides: 3. Germline assignment: CDR1 LNHNV and CDR2 YYDKDF (reference sequence). The DNA of the CDR3 is TGTGCCACCAGCAGACGACTAGCGGGAGAGAGCACAGATACGCAGTATTTT. Protein sequence: CATSRRLAGESTDTQYF.

The J gene is TRBJ1-1, the V gene TRBV19; no clear D. The germline gives CDR1 LNHDA, CDR2 SQIVND (reference sequence). Between the trimmed V and J ends, which lost 0 bases and 9 bases, there was a span of 14 bases. This CDR3 is 14 amino acids long. The CDR3 protein is CASSIEAASPQAFF. CDR3 DNA sequence: TGTGCCAGTAGTATAGAAGCAGCTAGTCCTCAAGCTTTCTTT.

The chain is built from TRBV2 and TRBJ1-5; no reliable D call. Deletions cut 4 bases from V and 2 bases from J, with 9 bases between. This CDR3 has 14 amino acids. Looked up from germline, CDR1 is SNHLY and CDR2 is FYNNEI. CDR3 nucleotides: TGTGCCAGCAGTGTTCGGTACGGCAATCAGCCCCAGCATTTT. Translating it yields CASSVRYGNQPQHF.

The chain carries TRBV2 and TRBJ2-5; 14 bases are a match to TRBD2. Germline CDR1 and CDR2: SNHLY and FYNNEI. The CDR3 is 16 residues long. V was pared by 5 bases and J by 4 bases, with 6 bases of the junction left unmatched. DNA for the CDR3: TGTGCCAGCAGTAGGGGACTAGCGGGAGCGAGAGAGACCCAGTACTTC. Encoded protein: CASSRGLAGARETQYF. Based on the CDR3 plus reference TRBV2 and TRBJ2-5, the full variable domain is EPEVTQTPSHQVTQMGQEVILRCVPISNHLYFYWYRQILGQKVEFLVSFYNNEISEKSEIFDDQFSVERPDGSNFTLKIRSTKLEDSAMYFCASSRGLAGARETQYFGPGTRLLVL.